This passage covers 20 T cell receptor beta chains from one sample sequenced in a study of T cells after yellow fever vaccination. Using its own MiXCR run on the 5' RACE reads, TCRdb lists one record per CDR3 protein. The sample carries roughly 150,000 distinct CDR3 sequences, 6% to 7.5% recorded once. The material sequenced was CD4+ T cells sorted from PBMCs, taken 5 days after the first yellow fever vaccination. The receptors derive from a man aged 18 to 30 who received the YFV17D yellow fever vaccine.

In its sample, this clonotype was seen a few times. The V gene is TRBV6-2 or TRBV6-3, the J gene TRBJ2-5; the match to TRBD2 covers 9 bases. J was trimmed by 3 bases and V by 7 bases; bases with no gene match: 9. This CDR3 has 15 amino acids. Germline V CDR1 and CDR2: MNHEY, SVGEGT. For the CDR3, the DNA is TGTGCCAGCATCGAAGCGGGGGGAATCAAAGAGACCCAGTACTTC. It specifies CASIEAGGIKETQYF.

This clonotype was detected many times. CDR3 protein: CSATTPDRAKNIQYF. In DNA form, the CDR3 reads TGCAGTGCCACCACCCCGGACAGAGCCAAAAACATTCAGTACTTC. The J gene is TRBJ2-4, the V gene TRBV20-1; D perhaps matches TRBD1 (6 bases). Per germline, CDR1 DFQATT and CDR2 SNEGSKA (reference sequence). The CDR3 is 15 residues long. V was clipped by 6 bases and J by 0 bases, with 15 bases between them.

The table lists this clonotype with many counts. This chain links TRBV20-1 with TRBJ2-2; D unresolved. The CDR3 is 14 amino acids. The V end lost 1 base, the J end lost 6 bases, and 12 bases lay between the germline ends. The germline gives CDR1 DFQATT, CDR2 SNEGSKA (reference sequence). Written as DNA, the CDR3 is TGCAGTGCTAGAGCCCCGACATTTTCCGGGGAGCTGTTTTTT. This codes for CSARAPTFSGELFF.

This clonotype was observed at least ten times. The chain uses TRBV5-1 and TRBJ2-5; D remains unclear. The V end lost 1 base, the J end lost 5 bases, and 9 bases lay between the germline ends. The CDR3 has 13 residues. Germline CDR1 and CDR2: SGHRS and YFSETQ. CDR3 amino acids: CASSLWGLETQYF. The CDR3 DNA sequence: TGCGCCAGCAGCTTGTGGGGTTTGGAGACCCAGTACTTC.

The table lists this clonotype with a few counts. The chain employs TRBV10-3 and TRBJ2-3; D is perhaps TRBD1 or TRBD2 (5 bases each). There are 12 residues in the CDR3. Germline V gives CDR1 ENHRY, CDR2 SYGVKD. Trimming removed 8 bases at V and 1 base at J, with 7 bases between. CDR3 sequence reads: CAIRDGTDTQYF. The DNA of the CDR3 is TGTGCCATCCGGGACGGCACAGATACGCAGTATTTT.

This clonotype was detected only a few times. This chain uses TRBV20-1 with TRBJ1-5; 7 nucleotides agree with TRBD1. The germline gives CDR1 DFQATT, CDR2 SNEGSKA (reference sequence). The length of the CDR3 is 15 residues. V was clipped by 5 bases and J by 0 bases; unmatched bases: 7. The CDR3 coding sequence is TGCAGTGCTCCCGTTAGACAGGGTAGCAATCAGCCCCAGCATTTT. Translating it yields CSAPVRQGSNQPQHF.

The rearrangement links TRBV19 to TRBJ1-1; TRBD1 might be the D (5 bases). The V and J ends lost 5 bases and 0 bases respectively, with 16 bases between them. CDR1 and CDR2 from the germline V gene are LNHDA and SQIVND (reference sequence). The CDR3 contains 16 residues. The CDR3 spells CASSLQVIRMNTEAFF. In nucleotides, the CDR3 is TGTGCCAGTAGTCTACAGGTAATCCGGATGAACACTGAAGCTTTCTTT.

The J gene is TRBJ2-3, the V gene TRBV4-3, with D maybe TRBD1 (5 bases). In germline, CDR1 is LGHNA, CDR2 YSLEER. The CDR3 consists of 17 residues. V lost 0 bases and J lost 4, with 17 bases in between. CDR3 amino acids: CASSQDLPGSKADTQYF. For the CDR3, the DNA is TGCGCCAGCAGCCAAGATCTCCCAGGGTCAAAAGCAGATACGCAGTATTTT.

This clonotype was detected many times. This sequence joins TRBV5-1 and TRBJ2-3, with D possibly being TRBD2 (7 bases). Trimming left V 2 bases short and J 3 bases short, with 10 bases between. The CDR3 loop spans 14 amino acids. CDR1 and CDR2 from the germline V gene are SGHRS and YFSETQ. For the CDR3, the DNA is TGCGCCAGCAGCTTCGGGGGGCCGACAGATACGCAGTATTTT. Residues: CASSFGGPTDTQYF.

The chain joins TRBV18 to TRBJ1-2; no reliable D call. CDR1 is KGHSH and CDR2 is LQKENI in the germline V gene. The CDR3 covers 15 residues. Trimming pared 0 bases from V and 2 bases from J, leaving 10 bases between. The CDR3 is CASSPPRPGNYGYTF. CDR3 nucleotide sequence: TGTGCCAGCTCACCACCCAGGCCCGGGAACTATGGCTACACCTTC.

The sample holds many counts of this clonotype. The gene calls are TRBV5-1 and TRBJ2-2, with D perhaps given as TRBD1 or TRBD2 (6 bases each). The CDR3 loop spans 14 amino acids. The germline CDR1 and CDR2 sequences are SGHRS and YFSETQ. The V and J ends lost 4 bases and 4 bases respectively, with 11 bases between them. Written as DNA, the CDR3 is TGCGCCAGCAGCGTCAGGGGAGGCACCGGGGAGCTGTTTTTT. It encodes CASSVRGGTGELFF.

This clonotype has a handful of counts. The rearrangement joins TRBV5-1 to TRBJ2-2; D is ambiguous. In germline, CDR1 is SGHRS, CDR2 YFSETQ. The CDR3 is made up of 15 amino acids. The germline V and J ends were trimmed by 3 bases and 3 bases, with 12 bases remaining between them. The CDR3 DNA follows: TGCGCCAGCAGCTCATCCCCAGCTTACACCGGGGAGCTGTTTTTT. Protein: CASSSSPAYTGELFF.

The sample holds many counts of this clonotype. The chain carries TRBV24-1 and TRBJ2-2, with TRBD2 matching over 10 bases. With V trimmed by 1 base and J by 1 base, 14 bases remained unmatched. The CDR3 runs 21 residues. CDR1 is KGHDR, CDR2 SFDVKD, per germline. Here the CDR3 DNA reads TGTGCCACCAGTGATTTTGCTATTCCAACTAGCGGGGCCAAGAACACCGGGGAGCTGTTTTTT. Its protein is CATSDFAIPTSGAKNTGELFF.

This clonotype was recorded many times. The rearrangement joins TRBV12-3 or TRBV12-4 to TRBJ2-1; possible D gene TRBD1, 6 bases. Trimming removed 7 bases from V and 5 bases from J, with 15 bases in between. The CDR3 has 14 amino acids. The CDR3 nucleotides are TGTGCCAGCACCCTACAGGGATTCAACAATGAGCAGTTCTTC. Amino acid sequence: CASTLQGFNNEQFF.

The chain couples TRBV2 to TRBJ2-1, with D possibly TRBD2 on 5 matching bases. The CDR3 contains 13 residues. Trimming took off 7 bases at V and 4 bases at J, with 11 bases between the two ends. Germline V gene sequence: CDR1 SNHLY, CDR2 FYNNEI. CDR3 amino acids: CASTGGIYNEQFF. CDR3 sequence (DNA): TGTGCCAGCACCGGAGGTATTTACAATGAGCAGTTCTTC.

This clonotype was seen repeatedly, ten times or more. V is TRBV7-2 and J is TRBJ1-1, with D tentatively TRBD1 (5 bases). Trimming took 6 bases from V and 3 from J, leaving 11 bases between them. Germline CDR1 is SGHTA and CDR2 is FQGNSA. This CDR3 spans 13 amino acids. CDR3 nucleotides: TGTGCCAGCAGGGCAGGGCAGGACACTGAAGCTTTCTTT. Translated, it gives CASRAGQDTEAFF.

Ten or more counts support this clonotype. The chain joins TRBV29-1 to TRBJ2-1; no clear D gene. Germline assignment: CDR1 SQVTM and CDR2 ANQGSEA. This CDR3 is built from 16 residues. Trimming pared 1 base from V and 2 bases from J, leaving 15 bases between. CDR3 DNA: TGCAGCGTTGAAGGGGCAGCTACTTGGCCCTACAATGAGCAGTTCTTC. It is translated as CSVEGAATWPYNEQFF.

This clonotype was detected ten times or more. The chain couples TRBV12-3 or TRBV12-4 to TRBJ2-7, with 7 bases lining up with TRBD1. The ends lost 5 bases at V and 0 bases at J; junction bases unmatched: 10. This CDR3 comprises 16 residues. The CDR3 sequence is CASSLNRGHYSYEQYF. CDR3 sequence (DNA): TGTGCCAGCAGTCTCAACAGGGGACATTACTCCTACGAGCAGTACTTC.

The sample holds a few counts of this clonotype. V usage is TRBV6-2 or TRBV6-3 and J usage is TRBJ2-5; perhaps TRBD1 as D (5 bases). CDR3 length: 13 amino acids. Trimming pared 2 bases from V and 8 bases from J, leaving 12 bases between. CDR1 MNHEY and CDR2 SVGEGT come from the germline V gene. The CDR3 region has the DNA TGTGCCAGCAGTTACCACAGGCCGGCTACCCAGTACTTC. Protein sequence: CASSYHRPATQYF.

This sequence joins TRBV20-1 and TRBJ2-5, with D perhaps TRBD2 (6 bases). Germline V gene lookup returns CDR1 DFQATT and CDR2 SNEGSKA (reference sequence). The CDR3 runs 14 residues. Deletions cut 5 bases from V and 6 bases from J, with 19 bases between. CDR3 loop: CSADTGLASQTQYF. In DNA form, the CDR3 reads TGCAGTGCTGATACGGGACTCGCAAGTCAGACCCAGTACTTC.